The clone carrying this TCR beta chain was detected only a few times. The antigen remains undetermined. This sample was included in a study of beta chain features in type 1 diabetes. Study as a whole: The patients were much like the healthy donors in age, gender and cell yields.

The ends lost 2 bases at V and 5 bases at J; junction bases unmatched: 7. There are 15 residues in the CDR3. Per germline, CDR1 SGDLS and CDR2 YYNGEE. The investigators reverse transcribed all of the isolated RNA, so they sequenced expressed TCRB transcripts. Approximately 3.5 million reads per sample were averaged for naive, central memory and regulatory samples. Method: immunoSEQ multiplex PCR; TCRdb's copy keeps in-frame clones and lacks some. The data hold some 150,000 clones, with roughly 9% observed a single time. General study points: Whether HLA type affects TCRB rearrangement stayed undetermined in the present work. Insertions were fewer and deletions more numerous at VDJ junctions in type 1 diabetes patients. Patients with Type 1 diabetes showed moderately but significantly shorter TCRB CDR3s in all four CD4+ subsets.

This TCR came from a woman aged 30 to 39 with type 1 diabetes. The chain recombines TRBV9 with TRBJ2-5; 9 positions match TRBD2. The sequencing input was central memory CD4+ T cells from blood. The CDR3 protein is CASSVAGGLAETQYF. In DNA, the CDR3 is TGTGCCAGCAGCGTTGCGGGAGGGCTTGCGGAGACCCAGTACTTC.